These T cell receptor beta chains were read from a single sample in a study of cytomegalovirus exposure and HLA in healthy donors. Generated by immunoSEQ multiplex PCR, the TCRdb table keeps only in-frame clones and is missing some. This table has under 250,000 clones, around four fifths appearing once. Sequenced input: PBMCs. These receptors were obtained from a woman aged 18-30 years in good health and CMV-seronegative. The CDR3 runs from the conserved cysteine through the conserved F or W. Each record gives: clone size, CDR3 length, V gene, D gene, J gene, CDR3 protein, CDR3 DNA. D genes are given only for firm matches. Part of the rows lack a size; the others show once, few, many or a class for expanded clones.

clone size: few
CDR3 length: 16
V gene: TRBV28
D gene: TRBD1
J gene: TRBJ2-5
CDR3 protein: CASSLYPGGGRETQYF
CDR3 DNA: TGTGCCAGCAGTTTATATCCAGGGGGCGGACGGGAGACCCAGTACTTC

clone size: NA
CDR3 length: 16
V gene: TRBV28
D gene: NA
J gene: TRBJ2-2
CDR3 protein: CASSPGGGRRAGELFF
CDR3 DNA: TGTGCCAGCAGTCCTGGGGGCGGGAGAAGGGCCGGGGAGCTGTTTTTT

clone size: NA
CDR3 length: 13
V gene: TRBV5-4
D gene: NA
J gene: TRBJ1-1
CDR3 protein: CASSLGMRTEAFF
CDR3 DNA: TGTGCCAGCAGCTTGGGTATGAGGACTGAAGCTTTCTTT

clone size: few
CDR3 length: 14
V gene: TRBV4-1
D gene: NA
J gene: TRBJ1-5
CDR3 protein: CASSQGDRNQPQHF
CDR3 DNA: TGCGCCAGCAGCCAAGGCGACAGGAATCAGCCCCAGCATTTT

clone size: NA
CDR3 length: 17
V gene: TRBV27
D gene: TRBD2
J gene: TRBJ2-1
CDR3 protein: CASSPFPLATSYNEQFF
CDR3 DNA: TGTGCCAGCAGTCCCTTCCCACTAGCGACCTCCTACAATGAGCAGTTCTTC

clone size: NA
CDR3 length: 13
V gene: TRBV11-2
D gene: NA
J gene: TRBJ1-4
CDR3 protein: CASSLDLVEKLFF
CDR3 DNA: TGTGCCAGCAGCTTAGACTTGGTGGAGAAACTGTTTTTT

clone size: few
CDR3 length: 14
V gene: TRBV28
D gene: NA
J gene: TRBJ1-5
CDR3 protein: CASRGQSGNQPQHF
CDR3 DNA: TGTGCCAGCAGAGGACAGTCAGGCAATCAGCCCCAGCATTTT

clone size: NA
CDR3 length: 16
V gene: TRBV18
D gene: TRBD1
J gene: TRBJ2-7
CDR3 protein: CASSPWGQETSYEQYF
CDR3 DNA: TGTGCCAGCTCACCATGGGGACAGGAGACTTCCTACGAGCAGTACTTC

clone size: NA
CDR3 length: 14
V gene: TRBV15
D gene: NA
J gene: TRBJ1-1
CDR3 protein: CATSRDLSRTEAFF
CDR3 DNA: TGTGCCACCAGCAGAGATTTAAGTCGCACTGAAGCTTTCTTT

clone size: NA
CDR3 length: 13
V gene: TRBV6-4
D gene: NA
J gene: TRBJ1-5
CDR3 protein: CASSGDNNQPQHF
CDR3 DNA: TGTGCCAGCAGTGGGGACAACAATCAGCCCCAGCATTTT

clone size: once
CDR3 length: 16
V gene: TRBV4-1
D gene: NA
J gene: TRBJ2-4
CDR3 protein: CASSQVGIRAIDIQYF
CDR3 DNA: TGCGCCAGCAGCCAAGTCGGGATAAGGGCCATAGACATTCAGTACTTC

clone size: few
CDR3 length: 16
V gene: TRBV7-9
D gene: NA
J gene: TRBJ2-3
CDR3 protein: CASRLTSGSSTDTQYF
CDR3 DNA: TGTGCCAGCAGGTTAACGTCAGGCTCAAGCACAGATACGCAGTATTTT

clone size: NA
CDR3 length: 14
V gene: TRBV7-2
D gene: NA
J gene: TRBJ2-5
CDR3 protein: CASSRALTQETQYF
CDR3 DNA: TGTGCCAGCAGCCGAGCGCTAACCCAAGAGACCCAGTACTTC

clone size: NA
CDR3 length: 13
V gene: TRBV5-1
D gene: NA
J gene: TRBJ2-7
CDR3 protein: CASSLELYEQQYF
CDR3 DNA: TGCGCCAGCAGCTTGGAATTGTACGAACAGCAGTACTTC

clone size: once
CDR3 length: 17
V gene: TRBV28
D gene: NA
J gene: TRBJ1-5
CDR3 protein: CASSPLRLYREGQPQHF
CDR3 DNA: TGTGCCAGCAGTCCTTTGCGTCTTTACAGGGAAGGTCAGCCCCAGCATTTT

clone size: once
CDR3 length: 13
V gene: TRBV6-6
D gene: NA
J gene: TRBJ1-1
CDR3 protein: CASSQAGVGEAFF
CDR3 DNA: TGTGCCAGCAGCCAAGCAGGGGTAGGTGAAGCTTTCTTT

clone size: NA
CDR3 length: 14
V gene: TRBV27
D gene: NA
J gene: TRBJ2-1
CDR3 protein: CASSLFTGNNEQFF
CDR3 DNA: TGTGCCAGCAGTTTATTTACAGGCAACAATGAGCAGTTCTTC

clone size: NA
CDR3 length: 17
V gene: TRBV5-1
D gene: TRBD1
J gene: TRBJ1-4
CDR3 protein: CASSSGSSGQSNEKLFF
CDR3 DNA: TGCGCCAGCAGCTCTGGTTCCTCGGGACAGAGTAATGAAAAACTGTTTTTT

clone size: NA
CDR3 length: 14
V gene: TRBV29-1
D gene: TRBD1
J gene: TRBJ2-7
CDR3 protein: CSVVGTGAHYEQYF
CDR3 DNA: TGCAGCGTTGTTGGGACAGGAGCCCACTACGAGCAGTACTTC

clone size: NA
CDR3 length: 15
V gene: TRBV5-1
D gene: TRBD1
J gene: TRBJ2-2
CDR3 protein: CASSFRGTDTGELFF
CDR3 DNA: TGCGCCAGCAGCTTCAGGGGGACGGACACCGGGGAGCTGTTTTTT

clone size: NA
CDR3 length: 16
V gene: TRBV5-4
D gene: NA
J gene: TRBJ2-5
CDR3 protein: CASSPREKGLGETQYF
CDR3 DNA: TGTGCCAGCAGCCCCCGGGAGAAGGGGCTGGGGGAGACCCAGTACTTC

clone size: NA
CDR3 length: 15
V gene: TRBV6-5
D gene: TRBD1
J gene: TRBJ1-1
CDR3 protein: CASSWTGGGDTEAFF
CDR3 DNA: TGTGCCAGCAGTTGGACAGGGGGGGGAGACACTGAAGCTTTCTTT

clone size: NA
CDR3 length: 13
V gene: TRBV11-1
D gene: TRBD1
J gene: TRBJ2-7
CDR3 protein: CASSLQGAYEQYF
CDR3 DNA: TGTGCCAGCAGCTTACAGGGGGCGTACGAGCAGTACTTC

clone size: NA
CDR3 length: 14
V gene: TRBV6-5
D gene: NA
J gene: TRBJ1-2
CDR3 protein: CASSGGIEIVGYTF
CDR3 DNA: TGTGCCAGCAGTGGGGGCATCGAGATAGTTGGCTACACCTTC

clone size: NA
CDR3 length: 16
V gene: TRBV9
D gene: NA
J gene: TRBJ1-6
CDR3 protein: CASSVGGNSYNSPLHF
CDR3 DNA: TGTGCCAGCAGCGTAGGGGGCAATTCCTATAATTCACCCCTCCACTTT

clone size: few
CDR3 length: 15
V gene: TRBV5-4
D gene: TRBD1
J gene: TRBJ2-7
CDR3 protein: CASSSPGQGAREQYF
CDR3 DNA: TGTGCCAGCAGCTCCCCGGGACAGGGGGCGCGAGAGCAGTACTTC

clone size: once
CDR3 length: 13
V gene: TRBV2
D gene: NA
J gene: TRBJ1-4
CDR3 protein: CASSPELMNKLFF
CDR3 DNA: TGTGCCAGCAGTCCAGAGCTTATGAACAAACTGTTTTTT

clone size: NA
CDR3 length: 16
V gene: TRBV18
D gene: TRBD1
J gene: TRBJ2-2
CDR3 protein: CASSPSTGFTTGELFF
CDR3 DNA: TGTGCCAGCTCACCATCGACAGGGTTCACGACCGGGGAGCTGTTTTTT

clone size: NA
CDR3 length: 15
V gene: TRBV7-9
D gene: TRBD2
J gene: TRBJ2-1
CDR3 protein: CASSPPLAADNEQFF
CDR3 DNA: TGTGCCAGCAGTCCTCCTCTAGCGGCAGACAATGAGCAGTTCTTC

clone size: NA
CDR3 length: 14
V gene: TRBV5-1
D gene: NA
J gene: TRBJ2-3
CDR3 protein: CASSLVSPPDTQYF
CDR3 DNA: TGCGCCAGCAGCTTGGTTTCGCCGCCAGATACGCAGTATTTT

clone size: NA
CDR3 length: 15
V gene: TRBV2
D gene: NA
J gene: TRBJ1-4
CDR3 protein: CASSETRAAIEKLFF
CDR3 DNA: TGTGCCAGCAGTGAAACGCGGGCCGCTATTGAAAAACTGTTTTTT

clone size: NA
CDR3 length: 19
V gene: TRBV4-1
D gene: NA
J gene: TRBJ2-1
CDR3 protein: CASSHAFRWLPWHYNEQFF
CDR3 DNA: TGCGCCAGCAGCCATGCCTTTCGGTGGCTCCCTTGGCACTACAATGAGCAGTTCTTC

clone size: once
CDR3 length: 13
V gene: TRBV10-2
D gene: NA
J gene: TRBJ1-2
CDR3 protein: CASADSMSFGYTF
CDR3 DNA: TGCGCCAGCGCCGACAGCATGAGCTTCGGCTACACCTTC

clone size: NA
CDR3 length: 17
V gene: TRBV2
D gene: NA
J gene: TRBJ1-3
CDR3 protein: CASSLRTLRSSGNTIYF
CDR3 DNA: TGTGCCAGCAGTCTGAGGACCCTTAGGAGCTCTGGAAACACCATATATTTT

clone size: NA
CDR3 length: 14
V gene: TRBV27
D gene: NA
J gene: TRBJ2-2
CDR3 protein: CASSLWGGSGELFF
CDR3 DNA: TGTGCCAGCAGTCTGTGGGGGGGCTCCGGGGAGCTGTTTTTT

clone size: NA
CDR3 length: 12
V gene: TRBV7-9
D gene: NA
J gene: TRBJ1-2
CDR3 protein: CASSLATAGYTF
CDR3 DNA: TGTGCCAGCAGCTTAGCAACAGCCGGCTACACCTTC

clone size: NA
CDR3 length: 12
V gene: TRBV29-1
D gene: NA
J gene: TRBJ1-1
CDR3 protein: CSVAVVGTEAFF
CDR3 DNA: TGCAGCGTTGCAGTGGTAGGGACTGAAGCTTTCTTT

clone size: NA
CDR3 length: 14
V gene: TRBV7-9
D gene: TRBD1
J gene: TRBJ1-6
CDR3 protein: CASSRDRGNSPLHF
CDR3 DNA: TGTGCCAGCAGCCGCGACAGGGGGAATTCACCCCTCCACTTT

clone size: NA
CDR3 length: 14
V gene: TRBV10-3
D gene: NA
J gene: TRBJ2-7
CDR3 protein: CAISQGTSSYEQYF
CDR3 DNA: TGTGCCATCAGTCAAGGGACGTCGTCCTACGAGCAGTACTTC

clone size: NA
CDR3 length: 11
V gene: TRBV4-1
D gene: NA
J gene: TRBJ2-1
CDR3 protein: CASSQDLEQFF
CDR3 DNA: TGCGCCAGCAGCCAAGATCTGGAGCAGTTCTTC

clone size: NA
CDR3 length: 17
V gene: TRBV11-2
D gene: NA
J gene: TRBJ1-4
CDR3 protein: CASSLFGVGGTHEKLFF
CDR3 DNA: TGTGCCAGCAGCTTATTCGGGGTTGGAGGGACTCACGAAAAACTGTTTTTT

clone size: once
CDR3 length: 17
V gene: TRBV4-1
D gene: TRBD1
J gene: TRBJ2-5
CDR3 protein: CASSQPPGTGGRETQYF
CDR3 DNA: TGCGCCAGCAGCCAACCCCCTGGGACAGGGGGCCGTGAGACCCAGTACTTC

clone size: NA
CDR3 length: 14
V gene: TRBV2
D gene: NA
J gene: TRBJ1-3
CDR3 protein: CASSEFYSGNTIYF
CDR3 DNA: TGTGCCAGCAGTGAATTTTACTCTGGAAACACCATATATTTT